This entry lists 25 T cell receptor beta chains sequenced from one sample in a study of control samples from healthy donors and cancer patients. Measured with immunoSEQ multiplex PCR; TCRdb has only the in-frame clones, and not every one. Among 55,000 to 80,000 clones, approximately 90% were seen once, and the ten largest hold roughly 5.5%. The sample consisted of PBMCs. These receptors all come from a man in his 60s with colorectal cancer.

The chain joins TRBV5-1 to TRBJ2-1; D unresolved. The V end was cut by 0 bases, the J end by 9 bases, with 13 bases between. Germline CDR1 SGHRS, CDR2 YFSETQ. This CDR3 comprises 14 residues. CDR3 in DNA: TGCGCCAGCAGCTTGGAGCCATCCGCTGGTGAGCAGTTCTTC. Amino acid sequence: CASSLEPSAGEQFF.

V is TRBV19 and J is TRBJ1-6; 7 positions agree with TRBD1. CDR1 LNHDA and CDR2 SQIVND come from the germline V gene (reference sequence). This CDR3 has 15 residues. V was clipped by 4 bases and J by 6 bases; unmatched bases: 6. The CDR3 is CASSTRRGLNSPLHF. In DNA form, the CDR3 reads TGTGCCAGTAGTACGAGAAGGGGGCTTAATTCACCCCTCCACTTT.

V usage is TRBV5-6 and J usage is TRBJ2-3; D not certain. CDR1 is SGHDT and CDR2 is YYEEEE in the germline V gene. The CDR3 spans 15 residues. Trimming removed 1 base at V and 2 bases at J, with 11 bases between. This CDR3 is CASSLYRIYTDTQYF. The CDR3 nucleotides are TGTGCCAGCAGCTTGTATCGGATCTACACAGATACGCAGTATTTT.

J is TRBJ2-3 and V is TRBV9; TRBD2 agrees at 10 bases. The CDR3 has 15 amino acids. Germline CDR1 SGDLS, CDR2 YYNGEE. V was clipped by 3 bases and J by 2 bases; unmatched bases: 3. Here the CDR3 DNA reads TGTGCCAGCAGCGCCAGCGGGGGGGACACAGATACGCAGTATTTT. It translates to CASSASGGDTDTQYF.

The CDR3 nucleotides are TGTGCCAGCAGCACTGGACAGGGGATGGAGATGAATTCACCCCTCCACTTT. It specifies CASSTGQGMEMNSPLHF. The gene calls are TRBV5-5 and TRBJ1-6, with TRBD1 identical over 9 bases. The germline V gene has CDR1 SGHKS and CDR2 YYEKEE (reference sequence). Losses at the gene ends were 4 bases for V and 7 bases for J; bases not matched to a gene: 12. The CDR3 is 17 amino acids. Variable domain in full (rest from reference TRBV5-5 and TRBJ1-6): DAGVTQSPTHLIKTRGQQVTLRCSPISGHKSVSWYQQVLGQGPQFIFQYYEKEERGRGNFPDRFSARQFPNYSSELNVNALLLGDSALYLCASSTGQGMEMNSPLHFGNGTRLTVT.

CDR3 in amino acids: CASSRRTGDNYGYTF. As DNA, the CDR3 is TGTGCCAGCAGCCGAAGGACAGGGGATAACTATGGCTACACCTTC. This rearrangement joins TRBV4-2 to TRBJ1-2; 9 nucleotides align to TRBD1. Germline assignment: CDR1 LGHNA and CDR2 YNFKEQ. V lost 4 bases, J lost 1 base, and 4 bases stayed unmatched. This CDR3 region has 15 residues.

This rearrangement joins TRBV12-3 or TRBV12-4 to TRBJ2-7, with D tentatively TRBD1 or TRBD2 (5 bases each). The CDR3 is 12 residues long. Trimming took 6 bases from V and 3 from J, leaving 9 bases between them. The chain's CDR3 is CASRGDGYEQYF. As DNA, the CDR3 is TGTGCCAGCAGGGGGGACGGCTACGAGCAGTACTTC.

Concerning this clone: A junction end diverges from the germline sequence, so it may reflect a read error. The sample holds other DNA sequences that translate to the same CDR3. The chain carries TRBV2 and TRBJ1-6; 9 nucleotides align to TRBD1. The CDR3 is 14 residues long. Germline CDR1 is SNHLY and CDR2 is FYNNEI. The CDR3 region has the DNA TGCGCCAGCTCGCGGGACAGGGTCAATTCACCCCTCCACTTT. As protein: CASSRDRVNSPLHF.

The CDR3 nucleotides read TGTGCCAGCAGGGGACTAGCGGGGGTTTCGAACACCGGGGAGCTGTTTTTT. Amino acids: CASRGLAGVSNTGELFF. The V call is TRBV3-1 (or the pseudogene TRBV3-2), the J call TRBJ2-2; 14 positions match TRBD2. The V gene's germline CDR1 is LGHDT and CDR2 YNNKEL (reference sequence). Trimming cost V 6 bases and J 0 bases; bases outside gene matches: 3. CDR3 length: 17 amino acids.

The chain carries TRBV19 and TRBJ1-2; 7 positions match TRBD1. Germline V gene data show CDR1 as LNHDA and CDR2 as SQIVND (reference sequence). J lost 3 bases, V lost 4 bases, and 5 bases had no gene match. The CDR3 length is 14 residues. The CDR3 sequence is CASSRQGADYGYTF. CDR3 nucleotide sequence: TGTGCCAGTAGTAGACAGGGTGCTGACTATGGCTACACCTTC.

This chain joins TRBV7-3 and TRBJ2-3; D is unresolved. The CDR3 sequence is 14 residues long. V was clipped by 5 bases and J by 6 bases, with 15 bases between them. Germline CDR1 and CDR2: SGHTA and FQGTGA. CDR3 DNA sequence: TGTGCCAGCAGCCTAGGTGGATTTAGGGATACGCAGTATTTT. Translated: CASSLGGFRDTQYF.

This chain joins TRBV7-9 and TRBJ2-3, with a possible D match to TRBD1 (6 bases). With 6 bases removed from V and 2 bases from J, the gap between germline ends came to 18 bases. The CDR3 is 16 amino acids. The germline V gene encodes CDR1 SEHNR and CDR2 FQNEAQ (reference sequence). The chain's CDR3 is CASRANRDPPTDTQYF. The CDR3 DNA follows: TGTGCCAGCAGAGCCAACAGGGATCCCCCCACAGATACGCAGTATTTT.

The V call is TRBV7-8, the J call TRBJ2-5, with 7 bases identical to TRBD2. With 5 bases clipped from V and 5 bases from J, the junction kept 11 bases outside the gene matches. There are 15 residues in the CDR3. CDR1 and CDR2 from the germline V gene are SGHVS and FQNEAQ. CDR3 region: CASSASGAPGETQYF. CDR3 DNA sequence: TGTGCCAGCAGCGCTAGCGGAGCCCCGGGGGAGACCCAGTACTTC.

The gene calls are TRBV4-1 and TRBJ2-7; D gene ambiguous. The V gene's germline CDR1 is MGHRA and CDR2 YSYEKL. V lost 1 base and J 2 bases, leaving 9 bases between the germline ends. The CDR3 sequence is 14 residues long. This CDR3 reads CASSQVGGAYEQYF. Written as DNA, the CDR3 is TGCGCCAGCAGCCAAGTGGGCGGAGCCTACGAGCAGTACTTC.

The rearrangement uses TRBV30 and TRBJ1-1; tentative D call: TRBD1 (5 bases). Trimming cost V 2 bases and J 4 bases, with 14 bases left between them. There are 14 residues in the CDR3. Germline values: CDR1 GTSNPN, CDR2 SVGIG (reference sequence). The CDR3 nucleotides read TGTGCCTGGAGTCCCCAGGGTGCCGGCACTGAAGCTTTCTTT. Amino acid sequence: CAWSPQGAGTEAFF. Full variable domain (rest looked up from reference TRBV30 and TRBJ1-1): SQTIHQWPATLVQPVGSPLSLECTVEGTSNPNLYWYRQAAGRGLQLLFYSVGIGQISSEVPQNLSASRPQDRQFILSSKKLLLSDSGFYLCAWSPQGAGTEAFFGQGTRLTVV.

The chain employs TRBV6-5 and TRBJ1-2; 7 positions agree with TRBD1. V shed 7 bases, J shed 0 bases, and the junction held 8 bases outside the gene matches. CDR3 length: 15 residues. The germline V gene has CDR1 MNHEY and CDR2 SVGAGI. CDR3 region: CASTKGQTANYGYTF. DNA of the CDR3: TGTGCCAGCACCAAGGGACAGACCGCTAACTATGGCTACACCTTC.

CDR3 in amino acids: CASSQKQGGHEQFF. CDR3 DNA sequence: TGCGCCAGCAGCCAAAAACAGGGTGGCCATGAGCAGTTCTTC. The V gene is TRBV4-3, the J gene TRBJ2-1, with D possibly being TRBD1 (6 bases). CDR3 size: 14 residues. Trimming removed 2 bases from V and 8 bases from J, with 13 bases in between. Germline V CDR1 and CDR2: LGHNA, YSLEER.

The rearrangement links TRBV28 to TRBJ1-1; 8 bases map to TRBD1. CDR3 length equals 14 residues. CDR1 and CDR2 (germline): MDHEN, SYDVKM. Trimming took 6 bases from V and 5 from J; bases not matched to a gene: 8. The CDR3 bases are TGTGCCAGCAGCCCCGGACAGGGATTGACTGAAGCTTTCTTT. Translation: CASSPGQGLTEAFF. Supplemented by reference TRBV28 and TRBJ1-1, the full variable domain reads DVKVTQSSRYLVKRTGEKVFLECVQDMDHENMFWYRQDPGLGLRLIYFSYDVKMKEKGDIPEGYSVSREKKERFSLILESASTNQTSMYLCASSPGQGLTEAFFGQGTRLTVV.

The rearrangement links TRBV5-4 to TRBJ2-2; 11 nucleotides line up with TRBD2. J was trimmed by 4 bases and V by 4 bases; bases with no gene match: 9. Germline-derived CDR1 and CDR2 are SGHNT and YYREEE (reference sequence). This CDR3 has 17 amino acids. CDR3 residues: CASSRLAGGPGTGELFF. Written as DNA, the CDR3 is TGTGCCAGCAGCCGTCTAGCGGGGGGCCCGGGCACCGGGGAGCTGTTTTTT.

This clone was counted once. The rearrangement joins TRBV14 to TRBJ2-5; perhaps TRBD1 as D (5 bases). The CDR3 covers 16 residues. V shed 0 bases and J shed 0 bases, with 11 bases lying between them. In germline, CDR1 is SGHDN, CDR2 FVKESK. The CDR3 spells CASSQEWGRYQETQYF. CDR3 bases: TGTGCCAGCAGCCAAGAATGGGGCAGGTACCAAGAGACCCAGTACTTC.

The V and J genes are TRBV5-6 and TRBJ1-1; 9 bases map to TRBD1. The CDR3 contains 16 residues. The V and J ends lost 6 bases and 1 base, in that order; junction bases with no gene match: 10. Germline V gene sequence: CDR1 SGHDT, CDR2 YYEEEE. The CDR3 DNA sequence: TGTGCCAGCAAACTCGGGACAGGGAGAAGGAACACTGAAGCTTTCTTT. This translates into CASKLGTGRRNTEAFF.

The chain uses TRBV12-3 or TRBV12-4 and TRBJ2-3; no clear D. The ends were cut back, 6 bases at V and 0 bases at J, with 7 bases in the middle. The CDR3 consists of 13 residues. The CDR3 DNA reads as TGTGCCAGCAGGGAGACCAGCACAGATACGCAGTATTTT. Encoded protein: CASRETSTDTQYF.

V and J are TRBV4-3 and TRBJ2-5, with TRBD1 matching over 7 bases. J was trimmed by 4 bases and V by 1 base; bases with no gene match: 6. The V gene's germline CDR1 is LGHNA and CDR2 YSLEER. The CDR3 runs 15 residues. CDR3 DNA sequence: TGCGCCAGCAGCCAAGGCACGGCAGGGGGAGAGACCCAGTACTTC. Its protein product is CASSQGTAGGETQYF.

This clone appeared a few times. The J gene is TRBJ2-2, the V gene TRBV10-1; D uncertain. CDR1 and CDR2 (germline): WNHNN, SYGVQD (reference sequence). CDR3 length: 13 amino acids. Trimming left V 7 bases short and J 0 bases short, with 6 bases between. The CDR3 DNA is TGCGCCAGCACACCAACGAACACCGGGGAGCTGTTTTTT. Translating gives CASTPTNTGELFF.

The chain uses TRBV19 and TRBJ2-6; 8 bases are shared with TRBD1. CDR1 and CDR2 (germline): LNHDA, SQIVND (reference sequence). V gave up 5 bases and J gave up 2 bases; unmatched junction bases: 11. The CDR3 runs 18 residues. This chain's CDR3 is CASSRKVTGVAGANVLTF. The DNA for the CDR3 is TGTGCCAGTAGTCGTAAGGTGACAGGGGTCGCTGGGGCCAACGTCCTGACTTTC.